This entry lists 15 T cell receptor beta chains sequenced from one sample in a study of cytomegalovirus exposure and HLA in healthy donors. The PCR employed 60 Vbeta primers together with 13 Jbeta primers. Assay used: immunoSEQ multiplex PCR; TCRdb lists only in-frame clones, some missing. Of about 100,000 clones in the sample, approximately 79% were seen once. Sequenced material: PBMCs. These TCRs come from a middle-aged woman in good health and CMV-seronegative.

The chain joins TRBV7-8 to TRBJ2-7; 14 bases are shared with TRBD2. Germline CDR1 is SGHVS and CDR2 is FQNEAQ. The CDR3 totals 17 residues. V gave up 8 bases and J gave up 0 bases; unmatched junction bases: 9. This chain's CDR3 is CASQVGTSGSYSYEQYF. CDR3 sequence (DNA): TGTGCCAGCCAGGTGGGGACTAGCGGGAGTTACTCCTACGAGCAGTACTTC.

The chain combines TRBV5-1 with TRBJ2-5, with D possibly matching TRBD2 (6 bases). The CDR3 is 13 residues long. CDR1 and CDR2 (germline): SGHRS, YFSETQ. V was trimmed by 4 bases and J by 4 bases, leaving 11 bases between them. This CDR3 reads CASSAGRGETQYF. Written as DNA, the CDR3 is TGCGCCAGCAGCGCGGGACGTGGAGAGACCCAGTACTTC.

The rearrangement uses TRBV7-2 and TRBJ2-3; 11 bases are a match to TRBD2. The length of the CDR3 is 17 residues. The trim removed 9 bases at V and 3 bases at J, leaving 14 bases unmatched. CDR1 and CDR2 from the germline V gene are SGHTA and FQGNSA. CDR3 in DNA: TGTGCCAGTAGTAGGGTAGCGGGGGGGTCTTTGACAGATACGCAGTATTTT. Amino acids: CASSRVAGGSLTDTQYF.

The rearrangement uses TRBV7-9 and TRBJ2-7; 11 bases match TRBD1. Germline lookup yields CDR1 SEHNR and CDR2 FQNEAQ (reference sequence). The CDR3 has 14 amino acids. J gave up 4 bases and V 4 bases, and 3 bases lay outside the gene matches. CDR3 sequence (DNA): TGTGCCAGCAGCTGGGGGACAGGGGGGTACGAGCAGTACTTC. It translates to CASSWGTGGYEQYF.

This clone was detected only once. The gene calls are TRBV28 and TRBJ1-2; a possible D gene is TRBD1 (5 bases). V lost 2 bases and J lost 4, with 17 bases in between. This CDR3 has 16 residues. Germline CDR1 MDHEN, CDR2 SYDVKM. The CDR3 region is CASSLGGVEGRYGYTF. The CDR3 nucleotides read TGTGCCAGCAGTTTAGGGGGGGTCGAAGGACGCTATGGCTACACCTTC.

The chain links TRBV25-1 to TRBJ2-1, with 8 bases lining up with TRBD2. V lost 4 bases and J lost 0; bases outside the gene matches: 2. The germline V gene has CDR1 MGHDK and CDR2 SYGVNS. The CDR3 runs 15 residues. As DNA, the CDR3 is TGTGCCAGCAGTGGAAGCGGGAGCTCCTACAATGAGCAGTTCTTC. Translation: CASSGSGSSYNEQFF.

This sequence joins TRBV27 and TRBJ1-4; TRBD1 is a possible D gene (5 bases). This CDR3 is 14 amino acids long. CDR1 is MNHEY, CDR2 SMNVEV, per germline (reference sequence). The ends were cut back, 5 bases at V and 7 bases at J, with 14 bases in the middle. The CDR3, as DNA: TGTGCCAGCAGTGGCAGGGTTGATGGTGAAAAACTGTTTTTT. Amino acids: CASSGRVDGEKLFF.

This chain joins TRBV28 and TRBJ2-7; possibly TRBD2 for D (5 bases). The CDR3 loop spans 16 amino acids. The germline V and J ends were trimmed by 7 bases and 7 bases, with 26 bases remaining between them. Germline V lookup: CDR1 MDHEN, CDR2 SYDVKM. CDR3 DNA: TGTGCCAGCAATCCATCCGGGCTTCGTCTTTCGGGGGAGCAGTACTTC. Its protein product is CASNPSGLRLSGEQYF.

This clone was recorded a few times. This chain joins TRBV4-1 and TRBJ2-3, with no clear D. The CDR3 runs to 14 residues. The V gene lost 0 bases and the J gene lost 6 bases, with 10 bases spanning the gap. The germline V gene has CDR1 MGHRA and CDR2 YSYEKL. The CDR3 nucleotides are TGCGCCAGCAGCCAAGACGCCCATCGGGATACGCAGTATTTT. The encoded protein is CASSQDAHRDTQYF.

The DNA for the CDR3 is TGCGCCAGCAGCCCCACAGTGGAGGCCTACGAGCAGTACTTC. Residues: CASSPTVEAYEQYF. The gene calls are TRBV5-1 and TRBJ2-7, with a possible D match to TRBD2 (5 bases). The CDR3 runs to 14 residues. The V gene's germline CDR1 is SGHRS and CDR2 YFSETQ. Trimming left V 4 bases short and J 2 bases short, with 13 bases between.

V is TRBV6-5 and J is TRBJ1-4; the D gene is possibly TRBD1 (6 bases). CDR1 is MNHEY and CDR2 is SVGAGI in the germline V gene. This CDR3 region has 15 residues. With 9 bases removed from V and 1 base from J, the gap between germline ends came to 15 bases. In DNA form, the CDR3 reads TGTGCCAGTCGGCCAAACAGGGTAACTAATGAAAAACTGTTTTTT. This translates into CASRPNRVTNEKLFF.

The J gene is TRBJ2-3, the V gene TRBV7-2, with TRBD2 matching 8 bases. V lost 1 base and J lost 4; bases outside the gene matches: 7. The V gene's germline CDR1 is SGHTA and CDR2 FQGNSA. The CDR3 runs 16 residues. CDR3 protein: CASSLEAAGGPDTQYF. The CDR3 nucleotides read TGTGCCAGCAGCTTAGAAGCGGCGGGAGGCCCAGATACGCAGTATTTT.

The CDR3 sequence: CASSSSLGTGRYEQYF. The CDR3 coding sequence is TGTGCCAGCAGTTCCAGCCTCGGGACAGGCCGCTACGAGCAGTACTTC. The chain is built from TRBV28 and TRBJ2-7, with 8 bases lining up with TRBD1. The germline CDR1 and CDR2 sequences are MDHEN and SYDVKM. The junction had 11 bases not matched to a gene; V was cut back by 4 bases and J by 3 bases. The CDR3 sequence is 16 residues long.

The chain joins TRBV30 to TRBJ1-2; D unclear. CDR3 length equals 13 residues. Trimming stripped 0 bases from V and 3 bases from J, with 8 bases between. Germline CDR1 GTSNPN, CDR2 SVGIG (reference sequence). In DNA form, the CDR3 reads TGTGCCTGGAGTGTACCTAATGACTATGGCTACACCTTC. Translated: CAWSVPNDYGYTF.

The genes are TRBV6-5 and TRBJ2-7; 8 nucleotides line up with TRBD1. Germline CDR1 MNHEY, CDR2 SVGAGI. This CDR3 contains 12 residues. J lost 3 bases, V lost 5 bases, and 0 bases had no gene match. CDR3: CASSGQGYEQYF. CDR3 bases: TGTGCCAGCAGTGGACAGGGCTACGAGCAGTACTTC.